This TCR beta chain was recorded in a study of blood T cell repertoires in COVID-19. Method: immunoSEQ multiplex PCR; TCRdb's copy keeps in-frame clones and lacks some. The profile shows hundreds of thousands of clones, approximately 91% of them singletons. Germline assignment: CDR1 SNHLY and CDR2 FYNNEI. V trimming: 6 bases; J trimming: 6 bases; junction bases outside the gene matches: 6. CDR3 length: 14 residues. This chain links TRBV2 with TRBJ1-5; TRBD1 aligns across 9 bases. This sequence originates from a man aged 40-49 years with acute or convalescent COVID-19. Material for sequencing was peripheral blood. The CDR3 protein is CASRQGAGGQPQHF. In DNA form, the CDR3 reads TGTGCCAGCAGACAGGGGGCCGGGGGTCAGCCCCAGCATTTT.